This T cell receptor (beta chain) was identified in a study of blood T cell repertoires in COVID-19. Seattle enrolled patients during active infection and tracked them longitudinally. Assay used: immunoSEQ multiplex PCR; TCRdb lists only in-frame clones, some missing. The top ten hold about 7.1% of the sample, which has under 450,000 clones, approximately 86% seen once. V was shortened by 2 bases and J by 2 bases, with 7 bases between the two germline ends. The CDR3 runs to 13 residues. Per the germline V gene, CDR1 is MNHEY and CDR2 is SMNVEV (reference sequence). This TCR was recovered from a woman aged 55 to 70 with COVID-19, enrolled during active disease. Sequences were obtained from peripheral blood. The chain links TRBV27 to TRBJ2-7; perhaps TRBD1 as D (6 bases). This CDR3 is CASSLNRAYEQYF. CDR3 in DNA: TGTGCCAGCAGTTTAAACAGGGCCTACGAGCAGTACTTC.